Sequencing of this TCR beta chain was carried out in a study of cytomegalovirus exposure and HLA in healthy donors. Study results and caveats: The authors judged a highly shared variant cluster likely a sequencing artifact.

The PCR was carried out with 60 Vbeta primers and 13 Jbeta primers. TCRdb's copy holds only in-frame clones and misses some; the assay was immunoSEQ multiplex PCR. The repertoire table contains over 70,000 clones. For this clone: Its target is not known.

This CDR3 has 13 amino acids. Germline V lookup: CDR1 SQVTM, CDR2 ANQGSEA. Germline trimming cut 7 bases from V and 4 bases from J; bases unmatched to any gene: 9. The sample comprised PBMCs. The sequence came from a woman aged 40 to 50 in good health and CMV-seropositive. The V and J genes are TRBV29-1 and TRBJ1-2; 7 bases agree with TRBD1. The CDR3 bases are TGCAGCGCGGTGACAGGGAGACTCTATGGCTACACCTTC. Translating gives CSAVTGRLYGYTF.